Here is one T cell receptor (beta chain) with its context. As yet, its antigen is unknown. PCR involved 60 Vbeta and 13 Jbeta primers. Generated by immunoSEQ multiplex PCR, the TCRdb table keeps only in-frame clones and is missing some. The sample records around 150,000 clones, over 60% being singletons. This CDR3 spans 14 amino acids. With 3 bases removed from V and 2 bases from J, the gap between germline ends came to 11 bases. The germline V gene has CDR1 SGHVS and CDR2 FQNEAQ. These data come from a study of cytomegalovirus exposure and HLA in healthy donors. Study-level results: The listing of 150 to 200 TCR beta chains classed them as cytomegalovirus-associated.

V and J are TRBV7-8 and TRBJ2-7, with a tentative D call TRBD1 (6 bases). The sample taken for sequencing was PBMCs. This clonotype originated in a man in his forties in good health and CMV-seronegative. CDR3 bases: TGTGCCAGCAGCTTTGAGAAGGGGGCCTACGAGCAGTACTTC. Protein product: CASSFEKGAYEQYF.